The entry below gives a single T cell receptor (beta chain) sequence along with its context. Its target is unknown. Second-dose schedules of about 4 or about 12 weeks were combined. Trimming cost V 0 bases and J 7 bases, with 12 bases left between them. The germline V gene encodes CDR1 GTSNPN and CDR2 SVGIG (reference sequence). The CDR3 spans 13 residues. This specimen belongs to a study of T cell responses to AZD1222 COVID-19 vaccine. Findings and caveats of the study: Samples come after the peak T cell response, not at day 14.

Sequencing used immunoSEQ multiplex PCR; TCRdb keeps in-frame clones, though not all of them. Among around 150,000 clones listed, 75% to 95% were seen once. The sample was peripheral blood, taken 28 days after the second AZD1222 dose. The source of this sequence is an adult who received the AZD1222 COVID-19 vaccine. The genes are TRBV30 and TRBJ2-5; no firm D call. CDR3 region: CAWSVPGSGTQYF. Here the CDR3 DNA reads TGTGCCTGGAGTGTACCTGGGTCGGGGACCCAGTACTTC. The full variable domain, rest sourced from reference TRBV30 and TRBJ2-5, is SQTIHQWPATLVQPVGSPLSLECTVEGTSNPNLYWYRQAAGRGLQLLFYSVGIGQISSEVPQNLSASRPQDRQFILSSKKLLLSDSGFYLCAWSVPGSGTQYFGPGTRLLVL.